These T cell receptor beta chains were read from a single sample in a study of blood T cell repertoires in COVID-19. TCRdb's table, derived via immunoSEQ multiplex PCR, lists solely in-frame clones and lacks some. The table shows 200,000 or so clones, with roughly 88% occurring only once. Material for sequencing was PBMCs or T cells enriched from blood (not recorded which). All receptors derive from a woman between 35 and 50 years old with acute COVID-19. The CDR3 runs from the conserved cysteine through the conserved F or W. A D gene is named only where the DNA matches it firmly. The size entry is marked missing in some rows and otherwise reads once, few, many or a size class.

TRBJ2-2	NA	TRBV6-5	NA	14	TGTGCCAGCAGTTACAACAGGGATACCGGGGAGCTGTTTTTT	CASSYNRDTGELFF
TRBJ2-2	NA	TRBV18	NA	17	TGTGCCAGCTCACCACCGGTCCTCAGTAGCGGCACCGGGGAGCTGTTTTTT	CASSPPVLSSGTGELFF
TRBJ1-2	NA	TRBV19	few	13	TGTGCCAGTAGACAGGGAGCTAACTATGGCTACACCTTC	CASRQGANYGYTF
TRBJ1-2	NA	TRBV14	NA	12	TGTGCCAGCAGCCAAGCCAGGGGTGGCTACACCTTC	CASSQARGGYTF
TRBJ2-1	TRBD2	TRBV14	NA	14	TGTGCCAGCAGCCAAGATGGACTAGCAAATGAGCAGTTCTTC	CASSQDGLANEQFF
TRBJ1-6	TRBD1	TRBV10-1	NA	13	TGCGCCAGCAGTCAGGGGGCCAATTCACCCCTCCACTTT	CASSQGANSPLHF
TRBJ1-4	NA	TRBV27	NA	15	TGTGCCAGCAGGCCCGACGTCGGGGCGGGGGAAAAACTGTTTTTT	CASRPDVGAGEKLFF
TRBJ2-2	TRBD1	TRBV10-3	many	15	TGTGCCATCAGTGAAAGACAGGGGGGATCCGGGGAGCTGTTTTTT	CAISERQGGSGELFF
TRBJ2-1	NA	TRBV29-1	NA	12	TGCAGCGTTGAAGACAGTTACAATGAGCAGTTCTTC	CSVEDSYNEQFF
TRBJ2-7	NA	TRBV5-1	NA	14	TGCGCCAGCAGCTTATTTGACATCTCCTACGAGCAGTACTTC	CASSLFDISYEQYF
TRBJ1-1	TRBD1	TRBV27	NA	15	TGTGCCAGCAGTCTCACAGGGGGCGGAAGGACTGAAGCTTTCTTT	CASSLTGGGRTEAFF
TRBJ1-2	NA	TRBV6-1	NA	15	TGTGCCAGCAGTGAGATCACAGGGATTGGTGATGGCTACACCTTC	CASSEITGIGDGYTF
TRBJ1-2	NA	TRBV27	NA	13	TGTGCCAGCAAGGCTCCGCAGGGCTATGGCTACACCTTC	CASKAPQGYGYTF
TRBJ1-2	TRBD1	TRBV2	few	12	TGTGCCAGCAGTCTTCGACAGGGGCCAGCGACCTTC	CASSLRQGPATF
TRBJ2-7	NA	TRBV5-1	NA	13	TGCGCCAGCAGCCGTTTATTCTCCTACGAGCAGTACTTC	CASSRLFSYEQYF
TRBJ1-1	NA	TRBV7-2	NA	13	TGTGCCAGCAGCCGGCGTGCGGACACTGAAGCTTTCTTT	CASSRRADTEAFF
TRBJ1-1	NA	TRBV14	NA	14	TGTGCCAGCAGCCAAGGGTTCGGGAACACTGAAGCTTTCTTT	CASSQGFGNTEAFF
TRBJ1-3	NA	TRBV7-8	NA	12	TGTGCCAGCAGCCCTAGTGGAAACACCATATATTTT	CASSPSGNTIYF
TRBJ1-2	NA	TRBV10-3	once	13	TGTGCCATCAGTGAGGGACAGAGCTATGGCTACACCTTC	CAISEGQSYGYTF
TRBJ1-2	TRBD1	TRBV5-1	NA	15	TGCGCCAGCAAACGTGAAACAGGGGTAGCCTATGGCTACACCTTC	CASKRETGVAYGYTF
TRBJ1-6	NA	TRBV28	NA	16	TGTGCCAGCAGTCCACCCCGACTGCGCTCTGATTCACCCCTCCACTTT	CASSPPRLRSDSPLHF
TRBJ2-1	TRBD1	TRBV7-3	NA	14	TGTGCCAGCAGCCGAGGACAGGGACGGCAGGAGCAGTTCTTC	CASSRGQGRQEQFF
TRBJ2-7	NA	TRBV20-1	NA	10	TGCAGTGCGAACCACAACGAGCAGTACTTC	CSANHNEQYF
TRBJ1-2	NA	TRBV29-1	NA	14	TGCAGCACTAGCCCGACAGCCAAATCCCAAGGCTACACCTTC	CSTSPTAKSQGYTF
TRBJ1-6	NA	TRBV7-6	once	15	TGTGCCAGCAGCTTAGCGTTAGGGGGTGGTTCACCCCTCCACTTT	CASSLALGGGSPLHF
TRBJ2-3	NA	TRBV6-5	once	16	TGTGCCAGCAGTTACGGATATTCGGGTGTTGCGGATACGCAGTATTTT	CASSYGYSGVADTQYF
TRBJ2-2	NA	TRBV7-3	once	14	TGTGCCAGCAGCTTAACCACAGGCACCGGGGAGCTGTTTTTT	CASSLTTGTGELFF
TRBJ1-1	NA	TRBV30	NA	15	TGTGCCTGGAGTGTACAGGGCTACATGAACACTGAAGCTTTCTTT	CAWSVQGYMNTEAFF
TRBJ1-2	NA	TRBV6-2/TRBV6-3	NA	13	TGTGCCAGCAGTTACGCGGCTAACTATGGCTACACCTTC	CASSYAANYGYTF
TRBJ1-1	TRBD1	TRBV9	NA	17	TGTGCCAGCAGCGCCCTAGGGGGACAGGGCCTGAACACTGAAGCTTTCTTT	CASSALGGQGLNTEAFF
TRBJ2-1	TRBD1	TRBV5-6	once	12	TGTGCCAGCAGCCACGCGACAGGGATGGAGTTCTTC	CASSHATGMEFF
TRBJ1-2	TRBD1	TRBV6-5	once	13	TGTGCCAGCAGTTATGGGACAGGGGGAGGCTACACCTTC	CASSYGTGGGYTF
TRBJ1-1	TRBD1	TRBV19	NA	17	TGTGCCAGTACCCCGACCCCGGGACAGGCTCTGGGCACTGAAGCTTTCTTT	CASTPTPGQALGTEAFF
TRBJ1-2	NA	TRBV18	NA	15	TGTGCCAGCTCACCACCGTCTGGAGCTAACTATGGCTACACCTTC	CASSPPSGANYGYTF
TRBJ2-4	NA	TRBV5-4	NA	17	TGTGCCAGCAGCCCCTGGACTGACCGGGTAGCCAAAAACATTCAGTACTTC	CASSPWTDRVAKNIQYF
TRBJ2-1	NA	TRBV27	NA	15	TGTGCCAGCAGCCCCGCGGGGCTTTCCTACAATGAGCAGTTCTTC	CASSPAGLSYNEQFF
TRBJ1-2	NA	TRBV5-4	NA	16	TGTGCCAGCACCACTGGGTGGGGCAGAGATAACTATGGCTACACCTTC	CASTTGWGRDNYGYTF
TRBJ1-4	NA	TRBV6-1	NA	14	TGTGCCAGCAGTGAAAGAGGCAGAAATGAAAAACTGTTTTTT	CASSERGRNEKLFF
TRBJ1-1	TRBD1	TRBV18	NA	11	TGTGCCAGCCAGACAGGGACTGAAGCTTTCTTT	CASQTGTEAFF
TRBJ1-2	NA	TRBV6-5	NA	14	TGTGCCAGCACCGCCGGGGCGGGAGGCTATGGCTACACCTTC	CASTAGAGGYGYTF
TRBJ1-2	TRBD1	TRBV7-2	NA	13	TGTGCCAGCAGGACGCAGGGGGGCTATGGCTACACCTTC	CASRTQGGYGYTF
TRBJ1-4	NA	TRBV3-1/TRBV3-2	NA	14	TGTGCCAGCAGCCAACCCGTGACGGGGGGAAAACTGTTTTTT	CASSQPVTGGKLFF
TRBJ1-4	NA	TRBV19	NA	14	TGTGCCAGTAATTTCGGGGGGGCTAATGAAAAACTGTTTTTT	CASNFGGANEKLFF
TRBJ1-3	TRBD1	TRBV4-3	NA	17	TGCGCCAGCAGCCAAGCCGGGACAGGGGGCCGGGGAAACACCATATATTTT	CASSQAGTGGRGNTIYF
TRBJ1-4	NA	TRBV18	NA	14	TGTGCCAGCTCACCAGGTCTAGGGGGTGAAAAACTGTTTTTT	CASSPGLGGEKLFF
TRBJ1-2	NA	TRBV29-1	NA	16	TGCAGCGTTGTTCCTTTCCAGGGCGACCAGGAGGGTGGCTACACCTTC	CSVVPFQGDQEGGYTF
TRBJ2-7	TRBD2	TRBV18	NA	14	TGTGCCAGCTCACCTTGGGCGGGGGACTACGAGCAGTACTTC	CASSPWAGDYEQYF
TRBJ2-5	NA	TRBV10-3	NA	12	TGTGCCAGCTCGGGAGTGCAGGAGACCCAGTACTTC	CASSGVQETQYF
TRBJ2-7	NA	TRBV5-6	NA	15	TGTGCCAGCAGCTTGGGAGTCGGACTCACCTACGAGCAGTACTTC	CASSLGVGLTYEQYF
TRBJ1-2	TRBD1	TRBV5-1	NA	13	TGCGCCAGCAGACCCGGACAGGTCTATGGCTACACCTTC	CASRPGQVYGYTF